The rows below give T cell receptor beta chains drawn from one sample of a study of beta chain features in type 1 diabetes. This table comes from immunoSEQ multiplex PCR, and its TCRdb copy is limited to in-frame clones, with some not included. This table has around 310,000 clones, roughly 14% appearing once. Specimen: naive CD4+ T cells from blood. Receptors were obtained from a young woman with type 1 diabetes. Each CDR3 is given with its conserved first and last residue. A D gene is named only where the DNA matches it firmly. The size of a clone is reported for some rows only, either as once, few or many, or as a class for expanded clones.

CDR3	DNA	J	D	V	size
CASSSHPGLAGLWDTQYF	TGTGCCAGCAGCTCCCATCCCGGACTAGCGGGATTATGGGATACGCAGTATTTT	TRBJ2-3	TRBD2	TRBV11-3	.
CASSLPGTYEQYF	TGTGCCAGCAGCTTACCGGGGACCTACGAGCAGTACTTC	TRBJ2-7	.	TRBV7-9	few
CATRGLEVNEQYF	TGTGCCACTAGGGGACTAGAGGTGAACGAGCAGTACTTC	TRBJ2-7	TRBD2	TRBV10-3	few
CASSPLSLTRGSDTQYF	TGTGCCAGCAGCCCCCTCTCCTTGACTCGGGGTTCAGATACGCAGTATTTT	TRBJ2-3	.	TRBV7-3	.
CSAPTPTEAFF	TGCAGTGCTCCTACTCCCACTGAAGCTTTCTTT	TRBJ1-1	.	TRBV20-1	few
CASSFGGQGAREQFF	TGCGCCAGCAGCTTTGGGGGACAGGGGGCGCGTGAGCAGTTCTTC	TRBJ2-1	TRBD1	TRBV5-1	.
CASSVRTGPDTQYF	TGTGCCAGCAGCGTCAGGACAGGGCCAGATACGCAGTATTTT	TRBJ2-3	TRBD1	TRBV7-9	few
CASSSGGVYGYTF	TGTGCCAGCAGCTCAGGCGGGGTCTATGGCTACACCTTC	TRBJ1-2	.	TRBV7-2	.
CASSYSGGQETQYF	TGTGCCAGCAGTTACTCGGGGGGCCAAGAGACCCAGTACTTC	TRBJ2-5	.	TRBV6-6	few
CASSFSGGNTEAFF	TGCGCCAGCAGCTTTTCGGGGGGAAACACTGAAGCTTTCTTT	TRBJ1-1	.	TRBV5-1	few
CASRAWAYRDEQYF	TGTGCCAGCAGAGCATGGGCTTATCGCGACGAGCAGTACTTC	TRBJ2-7	.	TRBV27	few
CASSSLAGTYNEQFF	TGTGCCAGCAGCTCACTAGCGGGGACCTACAATGAGCAGTTCTTC	TRBJ2-1	TRBD2	TRBV5-4	.
CASSPEGLYGYTF	TGTGCCAGCTCACCTGAGGGCCTGTATGGCTACACCTTC	TRBJ1-2	.	TRBV18	few
CASSTRQGGGYTF	TGTGCCAGTAGTACGAGACAGGGCGGCGGCTACACCTTC	TRBJ1-2	TRBD1	TRBV19	few
CAWTGQGIGSYEQYF	TGTGCCTGGACAGGACAGGGAATCGGCTCCTACGAGCAGTACTTC	TRBJ2-7	TRBD1	TRBV30	.
CASSPTTSTDTQYF	TGTGCCAGCAGTCCAACGACTAGCACAGATACGCAGTATTTT	TRBJ2-3	.	TRBV25-1	.
CASSQDGGADTQYF	TGTGCCAGCAGCCAAGATGGGGGGGCAGATACGCAGTATTTT	TRBJ2-3	TRBD2	TRBV4-2	.
CASSFAEQETQYF	TGTGCCAGCAGCTTCGCCGAGCAAGAGACCCAGTACTTC	TRBJ2-5	.	TRBV11-2	few
CASSSTWGVGIQYF	TGCGCCAGCAGTTCGACCTGGGGGGTCGGCATTCAGTACTTC	TRBJ2-4	.	TRBV5-1	few
CASSPGTGYNEQFF	TGCGCCAGCAGCCCCGGGACAGGGTACAATGAGCAGTTCTTC	TRBJ2-1	TRBD1	TRBV5-1	.
CASRGLAGTGELFF	TGTGCCAGCCGGGGACTAGCGGGGACCGGGGAGCTGTTTTTT	TRBJ2-2	TRBD2	TRBV9	few
CASSRELDTQYF	TGTGCCAGCAGCCGCGAGCTAGATACGCAGTATTTT	TRBJ2-3	.	TRBV7-8	few
CASSLGTTDTDTQYF	TGTGCCAGCAGCTTAGGGACTACCGACACAGATACGCAGTATTTT	TRBJ2-3	.	TRBV11-2	few
CASSRGLRTSLYEQYF	TGCGCCAGCAGCCGTGGGCTCCGGACTTCGTTGTACGAGCAGTACTTC	TRBJ2-7	.	TRBV5-1	few
CASSYSGTGGENGYTF	TGTGCCAGCAGTTATTCCGGGACAGGGGGCGAGAATGGCTACACCTTC	TRBJ1-2	TRBD1	TRBV6-6	.
CASSWDGGGVETQYF	TGTGCCAGCAGCTGGGATGGAGGGGGCGTGGAGACCCAGTACTTC	TRBJ2-5	.	TRBV5-6	.
CASSQLLAGVSEQFF	TGTGCCAGCAGCCAATTACTAGCGGGAGTAAGTGAGCAGTTCTTC	TRBJ2-1	TRBD2	TRBV27	few
CAISPGTGSGANVLTF	TGTGCCATCAGTCCCGGGACAGGGTCTGGGGCCAACGTCCTGACTTTC	TRBJ2-6	TRBD1	TRBV10-3	.
CASSSMAGSLDNQPQHF	TGTGCCAGCAGCTCCATGGCAGGTTCCCTCGATAATCAGCCCCAGCATTTT	TRBJ1-5	.	TRBV7-9	few
CASSPINEKLFF	TGTGCCAGCAGCCCCATTAATGAAAAACTGTTTTTT	TRBJ1-4	.	TRBV7-9	few
CASSLEGGTNEKLFF	TGTGCCAGCAGCTTAGAAGGCGGAACTAATGAAAAACTGTTTTTT	TRBJ1-4	.	TRBV11-2	few
CAISAGGAPEAFF	TGTGCCATCAGTGCAGGGGGAGCCCCTGAAGCTTTCTTT	TRBJ1-1	TRBD1	TRBV10-3	.
CASSFGLGNTEAFF	TGTGCCAGCAGCTTCGGTTTGGGCAACACTGAAGCTTTCTTT	TRBJ1-1	.	TRBV7-9	.
CASSVVGGKLKYEQFF	TGTGCCAGCAGCGTTGTCGGGGGAAAGTTAAAGTATGAGCAGTTCTTC	TRBJ2-1	.	TRBV7-9	.
CASSSLASSSYNEQFF	TGCGCCAGCAGCTCCCTAGCGTCTAGCTCCTACAATGAGCAGTTCTTC	TRBJ2-1	.	TRBV5-1	few
CASSVGGSGSPDTQYF	TGTGCCAGCAGCGTAGGAGGTAGCGGGAGTCCAGATACGCAGTATTTT	TRBJ2-3	TRBD2	TRBV9	few
CASTPGPSSYNEQFF	TGTGCCAGCACCCCGGGTCCGAGCTCCTACAATGAGCAGTTCTTC	TRBJ2-1	.	TRBV5-4	few
CASSWGTAVAKNIQYF	TGTGCCAGCAGTTGGGGGACAGCAGTAGCCAAAAACATTCAGTACTTC	TRBJ2-4	TRBD1	TRBV11-1	few
CASSGGLAGEQFF	TGTGCCAGCAGCGGAGGACTAGCGGGTGAGCAGTTCTTC	TRBJ2-1	TRBD2	TRBV2	.
CASSPQGGVTIYF	TGTGCCAGCAGCCCCCAGGGAGGAGTCACCATATATTTT	TRBJ1-3	.	TRBV7-2	.
CASSSTSDRTDTQYF	TGTGCCAGCAGCTCAACTAGCGACCGCACAGATACGCAGTATTTT	TRBJ2-3	TRBD2	TRBV7-3	.
CSARGRMTDTQYF	TGCAGCGCCCGCGGGAGAATGACAGATACGCAGTATTTT	TRBJ2-3	TRBD2	TRBV29-1	few
CASRRQGASNQPQHF	TGTGCCAGCAGGCGGCAGGGGGCGAGCAATCAGCCCCAGCATTTT	TRBJ1-5	TRBD1	TRBV27	.
CSVGAGAVNEQFF	TGCAGCGTTGGGGCGGGAGCCGTCAATGAGCAGTTCTTC	TRBJ2-1	TRBD2	TRBV29-1	.
CASSLMATSGVGNEQFF	TGTGCCAGCAGCTTAATGGCGACTAGCGGAGTGGGGAATGAGCAGTTCTTC	TRBJ2-1	TRBD2	TRBV7-3	few
CASSVVSGLQETQYF	TGTGCCAGCAGCGTAGTGTCAGGTCTTCAAGAGACCCAGTACTTC	TRBJ2-5	.	TRBV9	.
CASSYSGTSASYF	TGTGCCAGCAGTTACTCGGGGACTAGCGCCTCTTACTTC	TRBJ2-7	TRBD2	TRBV6-6	few
CASSVNGGVGNQPQHF	TGTGCCAGCAGCGTCAATGGGGGCGTAGGCAATCAGCCCCAGCATTTT	TRBJ1-5	.	TRBV5-4	few